This is a list of T cell receptor beta chains from one sample in a study of cytomegalovirus exposure and HLA in healthy donors. Measured with immunoSEQ multiplex PCR; TCRdb has only the in-frame clones, and not every one. In the table there are some 110,000 clones, 73% of which are singletons. What was sequenced was PBMCs. These receptors all stem from a man in his 60s in good health and CMV-seropositive. CDR3s include the opening cysteine and the closing phenylalanine or tryptophan. A D gene is named only where the DNA matches it firmly. Clone size is shown for a subset of rows, as once, few, many or a class of expanded clone.

TGCGCCAGCAGCTCAACAGGGGGCTGGAGTCAAGAGACCCAGTACTTC,CASSSTGGWSQETQYF,TRBD1,-,TRBV5-1,TRBJ2-5
TGTGCCAGCGGTCCTACCGGGGATAACTATGGCTACACCTTC,CASGPTGDNYGYTF,-,-,TRBV6-1,TRBJ1-2
TGTGCCAGCAGTGAAGATCCCCTAGCGGGGGCAAATGAGCAGTTCTTC,CASSEDPLAGANEQFF,TRBD2,few,TRBV2,TRBJ2-1
TGCAGCTCCGGGGAGGGTCCTGGAAACACCATATATTTT,CSSGEGPGNTIYF,-,-,TRBV29-1,TRBJ1-3
TGCAGCGCCTGGGGAGGTTTTGAGGATACTGAAGCTTTCTTT,CSAWGGFEDTEAFF,-,-,TRBV29-1,TRBJ1-1
TGTGCCAGCAGTGAAGCCATAACAGGCTACGAGCAGTACTTC,CASSEAITGYEQYF,-,few,TRBV25-1,TRBJ2-7
TGTGCCAGCAGTACCCCTAACAGGGGGTATTCACCCCTCCACTTT,CASSTPNRGYSPLHF,TRBD1,-,TRBV28,TRBJ1-6
TGTGCCAGCAGTTGGGGGGAACAGGAGACCCAGTACTTC,CASSWGEQETQYF,-,-,TRBV2,TRBJ2-5
TGTGCCATCAGGACAGGGGTTCAGGGATGGAGCGAGCAGTACTTC,CAIRTGVQGWSEQYF,TRBD1,-,TRBV10-3,TRBJ2-7
TGCACCAGCAGCCAAGCGTTTGTACACCGATTTAATAGCCATCTGAACACTGAAGCTTTCTTT,CTSSQAFVHRFNSHLNTEAFF,-,-,TRBV1,TRBJ1-1
TGTGCCAGCAGCCCTAACTTGAACACCGGGGAGCTGTTTTTT,CASSPNLNTGELFF,-,-,TRBV7-2,TRBJ2-2
TGTGCCAGCAGTTCGCAACAGGGAGGGGGGACGGATGGCTACACCTTC,CASSSQQGGGTDGYTF,-,-,TRBV28,TRBJ1-2
TGTGCCAGCAGCACCTATGGACAGAGGGCCGGCGGCTACACCTTC,CASSTYGQRAGGYTF,-,-,TRBV6-5,TRBJ1-2
TGTGCCAGCTCAGGACAGGGTCCGAGCTCCTACGAGCAGTACTTC,CASSGQGPSSYEQYF,TRBD1,-,TRBV18,TRBJ2-7
TGTGCCAGCTCACCAGCCCCGACAGGAGCCTACGAGCAGTACTTC,CASSPAPTGAYEQYF,-,-,TRBV18,TRBJ2-7
TGTGCCAGCAGCGTAGGTAGAGGACAGGGCCACACTGAAGCTTTCTTT,CASSVGRGQGHTEAFF,TRBD1,-,TRBV9,TRBJ1-1
TGTGCAAGTCGGCTTCGCTTAGCTACCGGCTCCTACGAGCAGTACTTC,CASRLRLATGSYEQYF,-,-,TRBV12-2,TRBJ2-7
TGCGCCAGCAGCCAACCAGGACAGGGCAGCTATGGCTACACCTTC,CASSQPGQGSYGYTF,TRBD1,few,TRBV4-1,TRBJ1-2
TGTGCCAGCAGGCCACAGCTCAATTCACCCCTCCACTTT,CASRPQLNSPLHF,-,-,TRBV28,TRBJ1-6
TGTGCCAGCAGTTCCCACAGGGGGCGGAATCAGCCCCAGCATTTT,CASSSHRGRNQPQHF,TRBD1,few,TRBV28,TRBJ1-5
TGTGCCTGGAGTCCCGACAGGTTTTATGGCTACACCTTC,CAWSPDRFYGYTF,-,once,TRBV30,TRBJ1-2
TGTGCCTGGAGGACCGACAGGGAGAAAGCTTTCTTT,CAWRTDREKAFF,TRBD1,few,TRBV30,TRBJ1-1
TGCGCCAGCAGTGACCCAGGGTCTGGGAAGACTGAAGCTTTCTTT,CASSDPGSGKTEAFF,-,few,TRBV10-1,TRBJ1-1
TGTGCCAGCAGCACACAGGGCTACGGTTCACCCCTCCACTTT,CASSTQGYGSPLHF,-,-,TRBV6-5,TRBJ1-6
TGTGCCAGCAGTGGGGCGGTCCACAATGAGCAGTTCTTC,CASSGAVHNEQFF,-,-,TRBV6-6,TRBJ2-1
TGTGCCAGCAGCTTGACAGGGGCTACTGAAGCTTTCTTT,CASSLTGATEAFF,TRBD1,few,TRBV7-3,TRBJ1-1
TGTGCCAGCAGCTTAACCTCTAGCGGGGGGCTAACCGGGGAGCTGTTTTTT,CASSLTSSGGLTGELFF,TRBD2,-,TRBV7-9,TRBJ2-2
TGTGCCAGCAGCTTTTTATCCGGGGAGCTGTTTTTT,CASSFLSGELFF,-,-,TRBV12-1,TRBJ2-2
TGCAGCCTTAGACTAGCGGGTGGCACAGATACGCAGTATTTT,CSLRLAGGTDTQYF,TRBD2,-,TRBV29-1,TRBJ2-3
TGTGCCAGCAGCGCTAGCGGGGGGGGTTACAATGAGCAGTTCTTC,CASSASGGGYNEQFF,TRBD2,-,TRBV9,TRBJ2-1
TGTGCCAGCAGTGAACGCCCCAACTTAAGCTACACCTTC,CASSERPNLSYTF,-,once,TRBV6-1,TRBJ1-2
TGTGCCAGCAGTGAGCGGAGTTCGAGCTCCTACGAGCAGTACTTC,CASSERSSSSYEQYF,-,-,TRBV2,TRBJ2-7
TGTGCCAGTAGTCGCCCAGGGGATAGCAATCAGCCCCAGCATTTT,CASSRPGDSNQPQHF,-,-,TRBV19,TRBJ1-5
TGCGCCAGCAGCTTGGAGGGGGGGACTGGAAACACCATATATTTT,CASSLEGGTGNTIYF,-,-,TRBV5-1,TRBJ1-3
TGTGCCAGCAGCCCTCACCGGGGAGCCCAGCATTTT,CASSPHRGAQHF,-,-,TRBV7-6,TRBJ1-5
TGCGCCAGCAGCTTGACCCAGGGGATGGACGAGCAGTACTTC,CASSLTQGMDEQYF,-,-,TRBV5-1,TRBJ2-7